Listed below are T cell receptor beta chains from one sample, sequenced in a study of T-cell memory formation after mild COVID-19. MiXCR was run by TCRdb on the 5' RACE reads, yielding one entry per CDR3 protein. This table has about 320,000 distinct CDR3 sequences, about 13% appearing once. Input material: PBMCs or a T cell subset sorted from them (not recorded which). These receptors were obtained from a man aged 18 to 29 who had mild COVID-19 (a few samples of this study predate the infection). Cell type and time point are not known. Each CDR3 is given with its conserved first and last residue. D genes are given only for firm matches. The listing skips clone size in some rows; elsewhere it reads once, few, many or a size class.

J: TRBJ1-1; D: TRBD1; size: few; V: TRBV7-9; DNA: TGTGCCAGCAGCTCCAACACAGGGGGGAACACTGAAGCTTTCTTT; CDR3: CASSSNTGGNTEAFF
J: TRBJ2-3; D: TRBD2; size: -; V: TRBV6-6; DNA: TGTGCCAGCAACCCTACTAGCGGGACGTATACGCAGTATTTT; CDR3: CASNPTSGTYTQYF
J: TRBJ1-1; D: -; size: -; V: TRBV5-5; DNA: TGTGCCAGCAGCGCCCTCATTATGAACACTGAAGCTTTCTTT; CDR3: CASSALIMNTEAFF
J: TRBJ2-1; D: -; size: many; V: TRBV11-2; DNA: TGTGCCAGCAGCGGAGAAAATTTAGAGCAGTTCTTC; CDR3: CASSGENLEQFF
J: TRBJ1-5; D: -; size: many; V: TRBV6-1; DNA: TGTGCCAGCAGTTACCCGGGGGGAGATCAGCCCCAGCATTTT; CDR3: CASSYPGGDQPQHF
J: TRBJ2-3; D: -; size: -; V: TRBV10-1; DNA: TGCGCCAGCAGTGGTCGTGGCACAGATACGCAGTATTTT; CDR3: CASSGRGTDTQYF
J: TRBJ2-5; D: TRBD2; size: -; V: TRBV2; DNA: TGTGCCAGCGGAGATAGCGGGGCGGAGACCCAGTACTTC; CDR3: CASGDSGAETQYF
J: TRBJ1-5; D: -; size: few; V: TRBV4-1; DNA: TGCGCCAGCAGCCAAGTCATACGGAGCAATCAGCCCCAGCATTTT; CDR3: CASSQVIRSNQPQHF
J: TRBJ2-3; D: TRBD2; size: few; V: TRBV20-1; DNA: TGCAGTGCCGCTCTAGCGGGGAGCACAGATACGCAGTATTTT; CDR3: CSAALAGSTDTQYF
J: TRBJ2-5; D: -; size: many; V: TRBV7-9; DNA: TGTGCCAGCAGCACGGGTTGGGAGACCCAGTACTTC; CDR3: CASSTGWETQYF
J: TRBJ2-3; D: -; size: -; V: TRBV9; DNA: TGTGCCAGCACCTCCGGTAGGGGGACGGTACCAGATACGCAGTATTTT; CDR3: CASTSGRGTVPDTQYF
J: TRBJ2-6; D: -; size: -; V: TRBV11-2; DNA: TGTGCCAGCTCCAGGGCGAAGGGTCCTGGGGCCAACGTCCTGACTTTC; CDR3: CASSRAKGPGANVLTF
J: TRBJ1-6; D: TRBD1; size: -; V: TRBV2; DNA: TGTGCCAGCAGTGAAGCAGGGGGCGCGGGCTCACCCCTCCACTTT; CDR3: CASSEAGGAGSPLHF
J: TRBJ1-6; D: -; size: -; V: TRBV25-1; DNA: TGTGCCAGCAGTGAATTCGCTGGGGCACCCCTCCACTTT; CDR3: CASSEFAGAPLHF
J: TRBJ1-1; D: -; size: -; V: TRBV2; DNA: TGTGCCAGCAGTGTTGCCAGGAACACTGAAGCTTTCTTT; CDR3: CASSVARNTEAFF
J: TRBJ2-1; D: TRBD1; size: few; V: TRBV2; DNA: TGTGCCTGCCGGGACAGGGGATACAATGAGCAGTTCTTC; CDR3: CACRDRGYNEQFF